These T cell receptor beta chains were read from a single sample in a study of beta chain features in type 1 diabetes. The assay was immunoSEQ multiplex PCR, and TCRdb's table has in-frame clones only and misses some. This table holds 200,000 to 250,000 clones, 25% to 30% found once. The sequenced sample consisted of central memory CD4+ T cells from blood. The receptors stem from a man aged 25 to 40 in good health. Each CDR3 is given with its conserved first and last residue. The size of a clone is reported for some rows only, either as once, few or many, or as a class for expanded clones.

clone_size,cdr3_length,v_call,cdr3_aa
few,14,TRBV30,CAWRLRGSGNTIYF
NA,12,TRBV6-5,CASSTGTYEQYF
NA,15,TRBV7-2,CASSPRVTSSYEQYF
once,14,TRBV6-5,CASRDPGGRGGYTF
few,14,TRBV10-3,CAIRRDGTSYEQYF
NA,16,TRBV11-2,CASSLVGRPGTGELFF
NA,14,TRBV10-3,CATAGTGGLKPQHF
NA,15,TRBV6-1,CASSARQGFTYEQYF
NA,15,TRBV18,CASSTGAQNTGELFF
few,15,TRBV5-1,CASSWGSTSTDTQYF
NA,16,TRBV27,CASSRRATGASDTQYF
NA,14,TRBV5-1,CASSLKEMNTEAFF
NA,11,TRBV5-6,CASSGAGGYTF
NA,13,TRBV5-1,CASSLVGQETQYF
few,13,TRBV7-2,CASSLSSGETQYF
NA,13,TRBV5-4,CASSLDSQETQYF
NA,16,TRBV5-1,CASSPYPGRGTDTQYF
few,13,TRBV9,CASRGQGADTQYF
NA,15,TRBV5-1,CASSSEGQGSYEQYF
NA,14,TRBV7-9,CASTPGGSYNEQFF
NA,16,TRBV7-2,CASSPPVAGDQETQYF
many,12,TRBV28,CASSSNANEQYF
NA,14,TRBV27,CASSHRKGSTEAFF
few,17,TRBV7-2,CASSFQLAGVYTDTQYF
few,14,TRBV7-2,CASSPLPGAGELFF
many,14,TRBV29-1,CSVLQGSAKNIQYF
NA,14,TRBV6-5,CASRDRGGAETQYF
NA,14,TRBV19,CASSIGQGNYEQYF
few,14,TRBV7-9,CASSPIGVEAEAFF
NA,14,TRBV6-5,CASSTSGSTDTQYF
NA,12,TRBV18,CASSPNGDEQYF
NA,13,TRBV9,CASSVGESNIQYF
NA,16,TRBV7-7,CASSSFHPTGSGEQYF
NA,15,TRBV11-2,CASSSAGTSLHEQFF
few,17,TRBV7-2,CASSGGLAGTLTDTQYF
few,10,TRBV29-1,CSPGNQPQHF
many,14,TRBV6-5,CASREVLRAGELFF
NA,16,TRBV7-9,CASSSSTGSSPGELFF
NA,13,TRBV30,CAWSVQGSYEQYF
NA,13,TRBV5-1,CASSDGQQETQYF
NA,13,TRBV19,CASSTRDRSPLHF